The present T cell receptor beta chain was sequenced within a study of identifying expanded T cells in peripheral blood. Overall study results and limits: Over two and four weeks, about 15 and 19 clones changed, versus approximately 1.1 between replicates.

Repertoires were generated with immunoSEQ multiplex PCR, while TCRdb's copy carries only in-frame clones and drops some. The sample shows 120,000 or so clones, approximately 84% of them seen only once. Germline V lookup: CDR1 MNHNS, CDR2 SASEGT. The V end lost 6 bases, the J end lost 3 bases, and 15 bases lay between the germline ends. The CDR3 has 14 amino acids. Details on this clone: Its antigen remains unidentified.

Collection occurred without any documented infections or immune events in donors. The receptor was isolated from a person aged 18-70 years in good health. The chain has TRBV6-1 and TRBJ2-7; D unresolved. The sequenced sample was blood. CDR3 in amino acids: CASSETNYGYEQYF. The CDR3 nucleotides are TGTGCCAGCAGCGAGACAAACTACGGCTACGAGCAGTACTTC.